This entry describes one T cell receptor beta chain. What it binds is unknown. This record comes from a study of T cell responses to AZD1222 COVID-19 vaccine. Study findings and constraints: The study found vaccine-associated CD4 TCRs spanning spike, dominant at 160-218 and 743-854.

The CDR3 consists of 16 residues. Germline lookup yields CDR1 SGDLS and CDR2 YYNGEE. The V and J ends lost 4 bases and 3 bases, in that order; junction bases with no gene match: 7. Profiled with immunoSEQ multiplex PCR; TCRdb holds only in-frame clones, not every one. In the table there are 150,000 to 180,000 clones, around 85% of which are singletons. This rearrangement joins TRBV9 to TRBJ2-5, with 12 bases aligning to TRBD2. The receptor comes from an adult in good health. This material consisted of peripheral blood, taken on day 0 of MenACWY control vaccination. As DNA, the CDR3 is TGTGCCAGCAGCATTAGTCCTAGCGGGGGGGAAGAGACCCAGTACTTC. This translates into CASSISPSGGEETQYF.